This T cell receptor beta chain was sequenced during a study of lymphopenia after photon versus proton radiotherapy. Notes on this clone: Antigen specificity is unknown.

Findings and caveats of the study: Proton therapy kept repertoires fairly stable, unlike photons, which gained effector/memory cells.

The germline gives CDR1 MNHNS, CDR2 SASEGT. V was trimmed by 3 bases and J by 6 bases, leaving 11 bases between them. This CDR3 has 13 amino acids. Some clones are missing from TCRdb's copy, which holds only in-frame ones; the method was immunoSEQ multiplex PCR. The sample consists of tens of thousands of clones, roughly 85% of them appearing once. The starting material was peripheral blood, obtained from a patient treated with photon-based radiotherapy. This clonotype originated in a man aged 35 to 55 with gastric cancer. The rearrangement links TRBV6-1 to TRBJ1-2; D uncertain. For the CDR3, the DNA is TGTGCCAGCAGTGAGGGCCGGCCGGATGGCTACACCTTC. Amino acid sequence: CASSEGRPDGYTF.